Presented here are 25 T cell receptor beta chains from one specimen sequenced in a study of metastatic and nonmetastatic thyroid tumors. Using MiXCR, TCRdb re-called clones from the PCR reads. Of 15,000 to 19,000 clones listed, 3.7% are singletons. Before thyroid surgery, none of the patients had received any treatment. The sample was tumor tissue. The receptors derive from a female donor with papillary thyroid cancer or a benign thyroid nodule (not recorded which). Some clones in this sample may be carry-over from other donors' samples.

The V and J genes are TRBV20-1 and TRBJ1-2, with a possible D match to TRBD1 (5 bases). Looked up from germline, CDR1 is DFQATT and CDR2 is SNEGSKA (reference sequence). The CDR3 contains 15 residues. The ends were cut back, 3 bases at V and 1 base at J, with 15 bases in the middle. CDR3 loop: CSASRGHGYNYGYTF. CDR3 coding DNA: TGCAGTGCTAGTAGGGGCCACGGCTATAACTATGGCTACACCTTC.

In this sample, this clone turned up a few times. DNA of the CDR3: TGCAGTGCTAGAGCCTTCAGGGACGCGGGATTGGTCACAGATACGCAGTATTTT. Translation: CSARAFRDAGLVTDTQYF. The chain links TRBV20-1 to TRBJ2-3; D might be TRBD2 (6 bases). The V end lost 1 base, the J end lost 2 bases, and 22 bases lay between the germline ends. This CDR3 has 18 amino acids. Germline V gene sequence: CDR1 DFQATT, CDR2 SNEGSKA (reference sequence).

This chain connects TRBV29-1 to TRBJ1-1; D call uncertain. CDR3 length: 13 residues. V lost 7 bases to trimming and J lost 5 bases, with 17 bases between them. Per germline, CDR1 SQVTM and CDR2 ANQGSEA. Here the CDR3 reads CSGEGAGKTEAFF. CDR3 DNA: TGCAGCGGGGAGGGTGCGGGAAAGACTGAAGCTTTCTTT.

This clone was detected a few times. DNA of the CDR3: TGTGCCAGCAGTTTAAGGGGAGAACCCTACGAGCAGTACTTC. Amino acids: CASSLRGEPYEQYF. The V gene is TRBV12-3 or TRBV12-4, the J gene TRBJ2-7, with D perhaps assigned TRBD1 or TRBD2 (5 bases each). Trimming left V 2 bases short and J 2 bases short, with 10 bases between. This CDR3 is built from 14 residues.

This clone has only a few counts. The chain recombines TRBV7-9 with TRBJ2-1, with 7 bases fitting TRBD1. The CDR3 runs to 15 residues. Trimming took 5 bases from V and 6 from J; bases not matched to a gene: 10. Germline V gene lookup returns CDR1 SEHNR and CDR2 FQNEAQ (reference sequence). The CDR3 sequence is CASSGRQGSSNEQFF. The CDR3 bases are TGTGCCAGCAGCGGTAGACAGGGTTCTAGCAATGAGCAGTTCTTC.

This chain connects TRBV11-2 to TRBJ2-1; a possible D gene is TRBD2 (5 bases). CDR1 is SGHAT, CDR2 FQNNGV, per germline. The ends were cut back, 10 bases at V and 2 bases at J, with 18 bases in the middle. The CDR3 loop spans 15 amino acids. The chain's CDR3 is CAIAHSSLPYNEQFF. CDR3 nucleotides: TGTGCCATCGCACATTCTAGCTTACCCTACAATGAGCAGTTCTTC.

Within the sample, this clone is medium-sized (0.01 to 0.1%). The chain couples TRBV11-2 to TRBJ2-1; 12 bases align to TRBD2. The CDR3 is made up of 16 amino acids. V shed 5 bases, J shed 4 bases, and the junction held 6 bases outside the gene matches. From germline, CDR1 is SGHAT and CDR2 FQNNGV. The CDR3 loop is CASSPRTSGAYNEQFF. The CDR3 nucleotides read TGTGCCAGCAGCCCCCGGACTAGCGGGGCTTACAATGAGCAGTTCTTC.

At least ten counts were recorded for this clone. The chain links TRBV4-1 to TRBJ1-3, with D perhaps matching TRBD1 (6 bases). The CDR3 spans 19 residues. V lost 0 bases and J lost 0, with 18 bases in between. Germline V gene data show CDR1 as MGHRA and CDR2 as YSYEKL. The CDR3 DNA follows: TGCGCCAGCAGCCAAGATCCCCACGAGACAGGAAACTCTGGAAACACCATATATTTT. It encodes CASSQDPHETGNSGNTIYF.

Notes on this clone: Sequence at one end of the junction differs from germline and may be a read error. The same CDR3 can be traced to other DNA sequences in this sample. This chain uses TRBV7-9 with TRBJ1-4; 10 nucleotides match TRBD1. The CDR3 has 15 residues. Germline V lookup: CDR1 SEHNR, CDR2 FQNEAQ (reference sequence). The CDR3 loop is CASSLEGQGFGKLFF. The CDR3 coding sequence is TGTGCCAGCAGCTTAGAGGGACAGGGGTTCGGAAAACTTTTTTTT.

The chain is built from TRBV19 and TRBJ2-5; 8 nucleotides align to TRBD2. V dropped 3 bases and J dropped 7; count of bases not matched to a gene: 10. The CDR3 is 15 residues long. Germline V gene sequence: CDR1 LNHDA, CDR2 SQIVND (reference sequence). This CDR3 is CASSIGGGRSGTQYF. CDR3 nucleotides: TGTGCCAGTAGTATTGGGGGCGGGAGGTCTGGGACCCAGTACTTC.

This clone was seen more than once but under ten times. V is TRBV28 and J is TRBJ2-3; TRBD2 matches at 7 bases. Trimming cost V 1 base and J 0 bases; bases outside gene matches: 4. This CDR3 comprises 16 residues. From germline, CDR1 is MDHEN and CDR2 SYDVKM. The CDR3 bases are TGTGCCAGCAGTTTATCAAGCGGGACGAGCACAGATACGCAGTATTTT. Translation: CASSLSSGTSTDTQYF. Supplemented by reference TRBV28 and TRBJ2-3, the full variable domain reads DVKVTQSSRYLVKRTGEKVFLECVQDMDHENMFWYRQDPGLGLRLIYFSYDVKMKEKGDIPEGYSVSREKKERFSLILESASTNQTSMYLCASSLSSGTSTDTQYFGPGTRLTVL.

The chain is built from TRBV19 and TRBJ1-6, with a tentative D call TRBD1 (5 bases). From germline, CDR1 is LNHDA and CDR2 SQIVND (reference sequence). The germline V and J ends were trimmed by 9 bases and 2 bases, with 8 bases remaining between them. The CDR3 extends over 13 amino acids. CDR3 bases: TGTGCCAGCGGGGGGGCCTATAATTCACCCCTCCACTTT. Its translation: CASGGAYNSPLHF.

This rearrangement joins TRBV25-1 to TRBJ2-2; possibly TRBD2 for D (5 bases). V lost 5 bases and J 3 bases, leaving 19 bases between the germline ends. The germline gives CDR1 MGHDK, CDR2 SYGVNS. This CDR3 contains 17 residues. The CDR3 coding sequence is TGTGCCAGCAGTTGGGGAGCGTGGTGCAGCGACACCGGGGAGCTGTTTTTT. Encoded protein: CASSWGAWCSDTGELFF.

This clone is classed as medium-sized. The rearrangement uses TRBV20-1 and TRBJ2-1, with TRBD2 matching 11 bases. The ends lost 3 bases at V and 3 bases at J; junction bases unmatched: 4. Germline V lookup: CDR1 DFQATT, CDR2 SNEGSKA (reference sequence). The CDR3 length is 15 residues. The CDR3 DNA reads TGCAGTGCTAGCGCCGGGACTAGCGGCTACAATGAGCAGTTCTTC. This codes for CSASAGTSGYNEQFF.

The chain couples TRBV25-1 to TRBJ2-2; TRBD2 matches 8 bases. The CDR3 has 14 residues. The V gene's germline CDR1 is MGHDK and CDR2 SYGVNS. V was pared by 5 bases and J by 7 bases, with 6 bases of the junction left unmatched. The CDR3: CASSPGRAGGELFF. CDR3 coding DNA: TGTGCCAGCAGTCCCGGGAGGGCCGGCGGGGAGCTGTTTTTT. The full variable domain, in which reference TRBV25-1 and TRBJ2-2 provide the parts outside the CDR3, is EADIYQTPRYLVIGTGKKITLECSQTMGHDKMYWYQQDPGMELHLIHYSYGVNSTEKGDLSSESTVSRIRTEHFPLTLESARPSHTSQYLCASSPGRAGGELFFGEGSRLTVL.

J is TRBJ2-2 and V is TRBV6-1; 7 bases line up with TRBD1. The CDR3 length is 14 residues. V lost 10 bases and J lost 4; bases outside the gene matches: 9. Germline V CDR1 and CDR2: MNHNS, SASEGT. This chain's CDR3 is CATDRVGSTGELFF. The DNA for the CDR3 is TGTGCCACTGACAGGGTGGGGAGCACCGGGGAGCTGTTTTTT.

This clone has a handful of counts. This sequence joins TRBV7-9 and TRBJ2-7; D is possibly TRBD2 (5 bases). V was trimmed by 8 bases and J by 3 bases, leaving 8 bases between them. CDR1 is SEHNR and CDR2 is FQNEAQ in the germline V gene (reference sequence). The CDR3 consists of 11 residues. The CDR3 nucleotides are TGTGCCAGCGGAGGACTCTACGAGCAGTACTTC. Protein sequence: CASGGLYEQYF.

V is TRBV28 and J is TRBJ1-1; D call uncertain. CDR3 length: 14 residues. V lost 2 bases to trimming and J lost 1 base, with 8 bases between them. CDR1 MDHEN and CDR2 SYDVKM come from the germline V gene. The CDR3 reads CASSLGGKNTEAFF. For the CDR3, the DNA is TGTGCCAGCAGTTTAGGAGGCAAGAACACTGAAGCTTTCTTT.

This chain uses TRBV28 with TRBJ2-7, with 8 bases aligning to TRBD2. The CDR3 consists of 14 residues. V lost 5 bases, J lost 2 bases, and 5 bases stayed unmatched. The germline V gene has CDR1 MDHEN and CDR2 SYDVKM. This chain's CDR3 is CASSPPGLAYEQYF. CDR3 DNA: TGTGCCAGCAGTCCGCCGGGACTAGCCTACGAGCAGTACTTC.

This chain links TRBV20-1 with TRBJ1-5, with D uncertain. CDR1 is DFQATT, CDR2 SNEGSKA, per germline (reference sequence). This CDR3 region has 15 residues. The V gene lost 0 bases and the J gene lost 0 bases, with 9 bases spanning the gap. DNA for the CDR3: TGCAGTGCTAGAGAGGCAGAAAATAGCAATCAGCCCCAGCATTTT. This translates into CSAREAENSNQPQHF.

This sequence joins TRBV28 and TRBJ1-2; 7 bases map to TRBD1. The CDR3 spans 12 residues. Germline V lookup: CDR1 MDHEN, CDR2 SYDVKM. The ends lost 10 bases at V and 7 bases at J; junction bases unmatched: 9. CDR3 region: CAIREGAGGYTF. DNA of the CDR3: TGTGCCATCCGAGAGGGGGCGGGTGGCTACACCTTC.

The chain has TRBV27 and TRBJ2-1, with D unresolved. The germline V gene has CDR1 MNHEY and CDR2 SMNVEV (reference sequence). The CDR3 extends over 13 amino acids. V gave up 2 bases and J gave up 4 bases, with 6 bases separating them. CDR3 loop: CASSLGRYNEQFF. CDR3 coding DNA: TGTGCCAGCAGTTTAGGCAGATACAATGAGCAGTTCTTC.

The chain has TRBV28 and TRBJ1-3, with TRBD1 identical over 8 bases. From germline, CDR1 is MDHEN and CDR2 SYDVKM. The CDR3 covers 15 residues. Germline trimming cut 2 bases from V and 8 bases from J; bases unmatched to any gene: 8. The DNA for the CDR3 is TGTGCCAGCAGTTTACCGAATACAGGGGGGCACACCATATATTTT. Residues: CASSLPNTGGHTIYF. The full variable domain, completed using reference TRBV28 and TRBJ1-3, is DVKVTQSSRYLVKRTGEKVFLECVQDMDHENMFWYRQDPGLGLRLIYFSYDVKMKEKGDIPEGYSVSREKKERFSLILESASTNQTSMYLCASSLPNTGGHTIYFGEGSWLTVV.

The chain employs TRBV7-9 and TRBJ1-2; TRBD1 aligns across 8 bases. Germline V gene sequence: CDR1 SEHNR, CDR2 FQNEAQ (reference sequence). The length of the CDR3 is 14 residues. V was pared by 7 bases and J by 5 bases, with 9 bases of the junction left unmatched. The chain's CDR3 is CASNDRGGWYGYTF. As DNA, the CDR3 is TGTGCCAGCAATGACAGGGGCGGATGGTATGGCTACACCTTC.

The chain couples TRBV6-1 to TRBJ2-3, with TRBD2 matching over 7 bases. This CDR3 region has 16 residues. Germline CDR1 reads MNHNS; CDR2 reads SASEGT. With 5 bases clipped from V and 2 bases from J, the junction kept 10 bases outside the gene matches. CDR3 sequence: CASSSPRGLVTDTQYF. The CDR3 region has the DNA TGTGCCAGCAGTTCCCCTAGAGGACTAGTCACAGATACGCAGTATTTT.